The 22 T cell receptor beta chains below all came from one sample that was sequenced in a study of OX40 agonist ivuxolimab in advanced cancers. The protocol was immunoSEQ multiplex PCR, while the TCRdb copy is restricted to in-frame clones and leaves out a portion. The sample carries 55,000 to 70,000 clones, about 83% recorded once. Sequences were derived from CD4+ or CD8+ T cells sorted from blood, sampled in a trial of the OX40 agonist ivuxolimab. These receptors were collected from an adult with an advanced solid tumor such as melanoma, head and neck, liver or kidney cancer.

This clone was seen a single time. The junction and the germline gene differ at one end; a read error may be behind it. V is TRBV7-7 and J is TRBJ1-6; maybe TRBD1 (5 bases). This CDR3 comprises 14 residues. Germline V gene sequence: CDR1 SSHAT, CDR2 FNYEAQ (reference sequence). CDR3 loop: CASSLTDGGSPLHF. CDR3 nucleotide sequence: TGTGCTAGCAGCTTGACAGATGGGGGTTCACCCCTCCACTTT. Full variable domain (rest looked up from reference TRBV7-7 and TRBJ1-6): GAGVSQSPRYKVTKRGQDVTLRCDPISSHATLYWYQQALGQGPEFLTYFNYEAQPDKSGLPSDRFSAERPEGSISTLTIQRTEQRDSAMYRCASSLTDGGSPLHFGNGTRLTVT.

CDR3 region: CASSVTPGGAGFF. The CDR3 bases are TGTGCCAGCAGCGTCACACCCGGGGGGGCGGGGTTCTTC. The genes are TRBV7-2 and TRBJ2-1; 8 positions agree with TRBD2. Germline V CDR1 and CDR2: SGHTA, FQGNSA. The CDR3 has 13 amino acids. Unmatched junction bases numbered 12, after V lost 5 bases and J lost 15 bases.

This clone was observed a single time. The J gene is TRBJ2-5, the V gene TRBV11-3; 7 nucleotides agree with TRBD2. The J segment lost 5 bases and the V segment lost 10 bases, leaving 13 bases of the junction unmatched. The CDR3 sequence is 14 residues long. Germline V gene lookup returns CDR1 SGHNT and CDR2 YENEEA. This CDR3 reads CATESRGVGETQYF. DNA of the CDR3: TGTGCCACCGAATCTCGGGGGGTCGGGGAGACCCAGTACTTC.

The chain employs TRBV18 and TRBJ2-7; TRBD2 aligns across 11 bases. The CDR3 is 15 residues long. Trimming removed 3 bases from V and 3 bases from J; junction bases left unmatched: 4. Germline V lookup: CDR1 KGHSH, CDR2 LQKENI. The DNA for the CDR3 is TGTGCCAGCTCACCTGTAACTAGCGGGGGCTACGAGCAGTACTTC. It codes for CASSPVTSGGYEQYF.

The chain employs TRBV18 and TRBJ2-2, with D perhaps TRBD1 (6 bases). The germline V gene encodes CDR1 KGHSH and CDR2 LQKENI. V gave up 1 base and J gave up 0 bases, with 9 bases separating them. The CDR3 extends over 16 amino acids. The DNA for the CDR3 is TGTGCCAGCTCACCACAGGACAGCTCGAACACCGGGGAGCTGTTTTTT. It codes for CASSPQDSSNTGELFF. Combining the CDR3 with reference TRBV18 and TRBJ2-2 gives the whole variable domain NAGVMQNPRHLVRRRGQEARLRCSPMKGHSHVYWYRQLPEEGLKFMVYLQKENIIDESGMPKERFSAEFPKEGPSILRIQQVVRGDSAAYFCASSPQDSSNTGELFFGEGSRLTVL.

The genes are TRBV19 and TRBJ2-5, with 8 positions matching TRBD2. The ends lost 8 bases at V and 5 bases at J; junction bases unmatched: 16. The V gene's germline CDR1 is LNHDA and CDR2 SQIVND (reference sequence). This CDR3 spans 16 amino acids. Written as DNA, the CDR3 is TGTGCCAGTTCTAAAAAGCGGGGGTTCGGCGGGGAGACCCAGTACTTC. It specifies CASSKKRGFGGETQYF.

The CDR3: CASSLARGAEQYF. The CDR3, as DNA: TGTGCCAGCAGCTTAGCGAGGGGTGCCGAGCAGTACTTC. This chain joins TRBV7-6 and TRBJ2-7, with D perhaps matching TRBD1 or TRBD2 (5 bases each). The CDR3 runs 13 residues. Germline V gives CDR1 SGHVS, CDR2 FNYEAQ. V gave up 0 bases and J gave up 6 bases, with 9 bases separating them.

The chain joins TRBV19 to TRBJ2-1; D is possibly TRBD1 (6 bases). The germline CDR1 and CDR2 sequences are LNHDA and SQIVND (reference sequence). The CDR3 consists of 12 residues. V lost 3 bases to trimming and J lost 8 bases, with 8 bases between them. CDR3 nucleotide sequence: TGTGCCAGTAGTATGAACAGGGATGAGCAGTTCTTC. It encodes CASSMNRDEQFF.

V is TRBV11-2 and J is TRBJ2-1; the D gene is possibly TRBD2 (6 bases). CDR1 and CDR2 (germline): SGHAT, FQNNGV. CDR3 length equals 16 residues. The ends were cut back, 5 bases at V and 0 bases at J, with 14 bases in the middle. The CDR3 DNA is TGTGCCAGCAGCCCCGGGGGATCCCGCTCCTACAATGAGCAGTTCTTC. It yields the protein CASSPGGSRSYNEQFF.

The sample holds one count of this clone. The chain links TRBV7-3 to TRBJ1-1; D call uncertain. Trimming stripped 2 bases from V and 4 bases from J, with 11 bases between. This CDR3 region has 14 residues. Germline assignment: CDR1 SGHTA and CDR2 FQGTGA. Here the CDR3 DNA reads TGTGCCAGCAGCTTAGAGGGCTGGGGCACTGAAGCTTTCTTT. Protein sequence: CASSLEGWGTEAFF.

The chain uses TRBV2 and TRBJ2-3; possible D gene TRBD2, 6 bases. This CDR3 has 14 amino acids. The V and J ends lost 6 bases and 0 bases respectively, with 10 bases between them. Germline V lookup: CDR1 SNHLY, CDR2 FYNNEI. The CDR3 loop reads CASRIAASTDTQYF. In DNA, the CDR3 is TGTGCCAGCAGGATAGCGGCTAGCACAGATACGCAGTATTTT.

The rearrangement uses TRBV28 and TRBJ1-2, with 8 bases lining up with TRBD1. Germline trimming cut 7 bases from V and 4 bases from J; bases unmatched to any gene: 5. CDR3 length: 13 residues. Germline V lookup: CDR1 MDHEN, CDR2 SYDVKM. This CDR3 reads CASTFQGAYGYTF. In nucleotides, the CDR3 is TGTGCCAGCACCTTCCAGGGGGCCTATGGCTACACCTTC.

V usage is TRBV9 and J usage is TRBJ1-1, with D unresolved. V was pared by 1 base and J by 0 bases, with 7 bases between. This CDR3 is built from 14 residues. The V gene's germline CDR1 is SGDLS and CDR2 YYNGEE. The CDR3 sequence is CASSVNQMNTEAFF. The CDR3 DNA is TGTGCCAGCAGCGTAAATCAGATGAACACTGAAGCTTTCTTT.

The rearrangement uses TRBV13 and TRBJ2-3; no clear D gene. The CDR3 loop spans 14 amino acids. Trimming took 3 bases from V and 2 from J, leaving 9 bases between them. The germline gives CDR1 PRHDT, CDR2 FYEKMQ (reference sequence). For the CDR3, the DNA is TGTGCCAGCAGCTTTGGTCGGAACACAGATACGCAGTATTTT. It translates to CASSFGRNTDTQYF.

The genes are TRBV11-2 and TRBJ1-6, with D unclear. This CDR3 is built from 15 residues. V was trimmed by 2 bases and J by 7 bases, leaving 12 bases between them. Germline CDR1 reads SGHAT; CDR2 reads FQNNGV. CDR3 coding DNA: TGTGCCAGCAGCTTATTACCGGCAGCGAATTCACCCCTCCACTTT. Residues: CASSLLPAANSPLHF.

The CDR3 loop is CASSPRGAGGDSEQFF. As DNA, the CDR3 is TGTGCCAGCAGCCCCCGGGGGGCGGGGGGGGATTCAGAGCAGTTCTTC. The chain combines TRBV7-9 with TRBJ2-1, with 9 bases lining up with TRBD2. Germline CDR1 is SEHNR and CDR2 is FQNEAQ (reference sequence). The CDR3 is made up of 16 amino acids. The V segment lost 5 bases and the J segment 10 bases; nucleotides outside the gene matches: 15.

The rearrangement links TRBV11-2 to TRBJ2-2; possible D gene TRBD1, 6 bases. There are 18 residues in the CDR3. Per the germline V gene, CDR1 is SGHAT and CDR2 is FQNNGV. The ends were cut back, 1 base at V and 2 bases at J, with 17 bases in the middle. CDR3 in amino acids: CASSLVRRQVANTGELFF. The CDR3 coding sequence is TGTGCCAGCAGCTTAGTCAGGCGACAGGTAGCCAACACCGGGGAGCTGTTTTTT.

This clone was seen just once. The chain links TRBV11-2 to TRBJ1-6, with a weak D call TRBD1 (5 bases). The V gene lost 3 bases and the J gene lost 6 bases, with 9 bases spanning the gap. Germline lookup yields CDR1 SGHAT and CDR2 FQNNGV. CDR3 length: 14 residues. The CDR3 here is CASSFGQGNSPLHF. The DNA of the CDR3 is TGTGCCAGCAGCTTTGGCCAGGGTAATTCACCCCTCCACTTT.

This chain links TRBV28 with TRBJ1-2, with unresolved D. V lost 6 bases and J 4 bases, leaving 6 bases between the germline ends. The CDR3 has 11 residues. Germline lookup yields CDR1 MDHEN and CDR2 SYDVKM. CDR3 loop: CASSPLYGYTF. CDR3 nucleotides: TGTGCCAGCAGCCCACTCTATGGCTACACCTTC.

V and J are TRBV5-6 and TRBJ2-2, with D possibly being TRBD1 or TRBD2 (6 bases each). V lost 0 bases, J lost 7 bases, and 16 bases lay in between. Germline loops: CDR1 SGHDT, CDR2 YYEEEE. The CDR3 contains 16 residues. The CDR3: CASSLGGRGPVGELFF. The CDR3 region has the DNA TGTGCCAGCAGCTTGGGTGGCCGGGGGCCTGTCGGGGAGCTGTTTTTT.

The chain carries TRBV30 and TRBJ1-1; D is uncertain. This CDR3 is 11 amino acids long. Per germline, CDR1 GTSNPN and CDR2 SVGIG (reference sequence). V lost 0 bases to trimming and J lost 9 bases, with 8 bases between them. This chain's CDR3 is CAWSVQQKAFF. For the CDR3, the DNA is TGTGCCTGGAGTGTCCAGCAGAAAGCTTTCTTT.

This clone came up a few times. The chain carries TRBV7-2 and TRBJ1-1; TRBD1 aligns across 7 bases. CDR3 size: 13 residues. The ends lost 10 bases at V and 1 base at J; junction bases unmatched: 6. CDR1 is SGHTA and CDR2 is FQGNSA in the germline V gene. This CDR3 is CATRKGANTEAFF. CDR3 DNA sequence: TGTGCCACAAGAAAGGGGGCGAACACTGAAGCTTTCTTT.